This T cell receptor (beta chain) was recorded in a study of regulatory T cells in long-lasting Graves disease. The study, taken as a whole, reports: Having few samples may have compromised the accuracy. Segments TRBV28, TRBJ1-2 and TRBJ2-5 showed preferential usage in persistent disease. Those with persistent Graves' had less TCR diversity than newly diagnosed patients.

About this clonotype itself: Its antigen is still unknown. One base away lies a much larger clone, so this may be a sequencing read error.

Construction of the TCR beta libraries employed iRepertoire HTBI primers in conjunction with Arm-PCR of CDR3 regions. MiXCR was run by TCRdb on the multiplex PCR reads, yielding one entry per CDR3 protein. The sample has more than 400,000 distinct CDR3 sequences, about 15% seen once. Time point described: newly diagnosed GD, antithyroid drugs for less than 3 months. Making the TCR library involved RNA that had been extracted from PBMCs. This CDR3 has 15 residues. CDR1 is MNHEY, CDR2 SVGAGI, per germline. These data were also filed under a second study, of T cells in Graves' hyperthyroidism and ophthalmopathy.

The specimen comprised peripheral blood mononuclear cells (PBMCs), sampled at new diagnosis, from a patient treated with antithyroid drugs. V gene TRBV6-5 combines with J gene TRBJ2-3; tentative D call: TRBD2 (6 bases). The receptor's source is a woman aged 25-40 years with Graves disease. The CDR3 spells CASSYSRLGTGTQYF. CDR3 DNA sequence: TGTGCCAGCAGTTACTCGCGACTAGGCACAGGTACGCAGTATTTT.